This TCR beta chain was sequenced during a study of Graves' ophthalmopathy and Graves' hyperthyroidism. Amplification of the TCR beta CDR3 regions used RNA transcripts (as template). The first round was an RT-PCR with HTBI primers, and the second round was a multiplex PCR. One entry per CDR3 protein results from TCRdb running MiXCR on the multiplex PCR reads. The data contain 300,000 to 500,000 distinct CDR3 sequences, less than 20% of them seen just once; the ten biggest clones take up roughly 7%. Trimming shortened V by 9 bases and J by 5 bases, and 20 bases separated the two germline ends. The CDR3 runs 14 residues. CDR1 and CDR2 (germline): LNHDA, SQIVND (reference sequence).

The chain combines TRBV19 with TRBJ2-7; tentative D call: TRBD2 (6 bases). This clonotype was obtained from a young woman with stable Graves' hyperthyroidism. The specimen sequenced was peripheral blood. Here the CDR3 DNA reads TGTGCCAGCCGCATAAGGGACTCGGGGGACGAGCAGTACTTC. Protein sequence: CASRIRDSGDEQYF.